One sample yielded the 7 T cell receptor beta chains listed below, sequenced in a study of T cell repertoires in cytomegalovirus infection. TCRdb ran MiXCR on the reads and lists one entry per CDR3 protein. The top ten hold over 15% of the sample, which has roughly 230,000 distinct CDR3 sequences, 22% seen once. The sequenced sample consisted of CD8+ T cells from PBMCs. These TCRs come from a human donor in good health (CMV status not recorded). Some clones in this sample may be carry-over from other donors' samples.

This clonotype was seen only a few times. The chain combines TRBV24-1 with TRBJ2-2, with D hard to call. The CDR3 consists of 13 residues. The germline V gene has CDR1 KGHDR and CDR2 SFDVKD. The germline V and J ends were trimmed by 3 bases and 1 base, with 2 bases remaining between them. The CDR3 DNA is TGTGCCACCAGTGATGGGAACACCGGGGAGCTGTTTTTT. Encoded protein: CATSDGNTGELFF.

A few counts support this clonotype. CDR3 sequence: CASRQGTSSNQPQHF. In DNA, the CDR3 is TGTGCCAGCCGACAGGGAACATCTAGCAATCAGCCCCAGCATTTT. This sequence joins TRBV28 and TRBJ1-5, with 7 bases matching TRBD1. The trim removed 8 bases at V and 0 bases at J, leaving 7 bases unmatched. This CDR3 contains 15 residues. Germline loops: CDR1 MDHEN, CDR2 SYDVKM.

The gene calls are TRBV10-3 and TRBJ2-3; TRBD2 matches 10 bases. Germline V lookup: CDR1 ENHRY, CDR2 SYGVKD. CDR3 length: 14 amino acids. Trimming at V came to 6 bases and at J to 2 bases, leaving 2 bases not matched to a gene. Here the CDR3 DNA reads TGTGCCATCAGCCTAGCGGGGGTCACAGATACGCAGTATTTT. It is translated as CAISLAGVTDTQYF.

DNA of the CDR3: TGCAGTTTCGGACATCTGTCTGTAGATACGCAGTATTTT. Translated: CSFGHLSVDTQYF. V is TRBV20-1 and J is TRBJ2-3, with D possibly being TRBD1 (5 bases). This CDR3 comprises 13 residues. V was clipped by 8 bases and J by 5 bases, with 17 bases between them. Germline V lookup: CDR1 DFQATT, CDR2 SNEGSKA (reference sequence).

The gene calls are TRBV7-2 and TRBJ1-2; D remains ambiguous. V lost 1 base, J lost 2 bases, and 11 bases lay in between. From germline, CDR1 is SGHTA and CDR2 FQGNSA. There are 15 residues in the CDR3. The CDR3 DNA reads TGTGCCAGCAGCTTAGAGGGTTTTGGCAACTATGGCTACACCTTC. Protein: CASSLEGFGNYGYTF.

This sequence joins TRBV7-9 and TRBJ2-5, with 7 bases aligning to TRBD2. V shed 2 bases, J shed 2 bases, and the junction held 14 bases outside the gene matches. CDR3 length: 18 residues. CDR1 and CDR2 from the germline V gene are SEHNR and FQNEAQ (reference sequence). The CDR3: CASSLSLGSTSAQETQYF. CDR3 DNA sequence: TGTGCCAGCAGCTTATCCCTCGGTTCCACTAGCGCGCAAGAGACCCAGTACTTC. Complete variable domain (other parts from reference TRBV7-9 and TRBJ2-5): DTGVSQNPRHKITKRGQNVTFRCDPISEHNRLYWYRQTLGQGPEFLTYFQNEAQLEKSRLLSDRFSAERPKGSFSTLEIQRTEQGDSAMYLCASSLSLGSTSAQETQYFGPGTRLLVL.

V gene TRBV7-8 combines with J gene TRBJ1-5; 7 nucleotides agree with TRBD1. Germline V gene sequence: CDR1 SGHVS, CDR2 FQNEAQ. The CDR3 totals 15 residues. V shed 5 bases and J 6 bases; nucleotides not matched to a gene: 10. DNA for the CDR3: TGTGCCAGCAGCCCAAATGACAGGGACAGTCAGCCCCAGCATTTT. Its protein is CASSPNDRDSQPQHF.